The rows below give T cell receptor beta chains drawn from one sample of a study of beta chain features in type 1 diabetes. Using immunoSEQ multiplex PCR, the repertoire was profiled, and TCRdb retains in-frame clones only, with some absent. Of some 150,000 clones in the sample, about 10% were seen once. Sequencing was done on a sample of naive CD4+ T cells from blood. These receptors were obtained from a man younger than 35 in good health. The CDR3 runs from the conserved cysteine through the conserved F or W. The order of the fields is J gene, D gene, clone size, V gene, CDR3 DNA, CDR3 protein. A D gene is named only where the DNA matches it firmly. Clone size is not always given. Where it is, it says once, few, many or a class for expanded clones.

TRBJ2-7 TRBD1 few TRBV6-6 TGTGCCAGCAGTTACGGGACAGGGAGCTTCGACGAGCAGTACTTC CASSYGTGSFDEQYF
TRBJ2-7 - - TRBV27 TGTGCCAGCAGTTCTAATCCTAGGTACGAGCAGTACTTC CASSSNPRYEQYF
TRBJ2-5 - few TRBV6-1 TGTGCCAGCACCGGGACTCTTAAAGAGACCCAGTACTTC CASTGTLKETQYF
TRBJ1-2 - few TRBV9 TGTGCCAGCAGCGTAGATCAGCGTGGCTACACCTTC CASSVDQRGYTF
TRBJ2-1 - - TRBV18 TGTGCCAGCTCACCACTAGGACAACTCTACAATGAGCAGTTCTTC CASSPLGQLYNEQFF
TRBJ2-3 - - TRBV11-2 TGTGCCAGCAGCTTAGCGTCGGCAGATACGCAGTATTTT CASSLASADTQYF
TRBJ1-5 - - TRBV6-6 TGTGCCAGCAGTCCCGGGACATACAATCAGCCCCAGCATTTT CASSPGTYNQPQHF
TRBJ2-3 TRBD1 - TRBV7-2 TGTGCCAGCAGCAGAATTGGGCAGGGGGCAGGAGATACGCAGTATTTT CASSRIGQGAGDTQYF
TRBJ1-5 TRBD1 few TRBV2 TGTGCCAGCAACGGACAGGGGAGCCAGCCCCAGCATTTT CASNGQGSQPQHF
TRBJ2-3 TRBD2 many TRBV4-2 TGTGCCAGCAGCCATTACAAGGGACTAGCGAGGGTAGACGGCACAGATACGCAGTATTTT CASSHYKGLARVDGTDTQYF
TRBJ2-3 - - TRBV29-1 TGCAGCGTTGAGGGCGTCACTAGGTGGAGCACAGATACGCAGTATTTT CSVEGVTRWSTDTQYF
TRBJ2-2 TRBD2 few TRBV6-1 TGTGCCAGCAGGCCCGGGGGGACCACCGGGGAGCTGTTTTTT CASRPGGTTGELFF
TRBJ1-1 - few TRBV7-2 TGTGCCAGCAGCTTATTTGGTCAGGGGAATTCTGAAGCTTTCTTT CASSLFGQGNSEAFF
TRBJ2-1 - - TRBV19 TGTGCCAGTAGTACATTACAGGGCCCTTCCTACAATGAGCAGTTCTTC CASSTLQGPSYNEQFF
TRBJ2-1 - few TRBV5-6 TGTGCCAGCAGAAAACTCCTCGCAGGGACAACCTACAATGAGCAGTTCTTC CASRKLLAGTTYNEQFF
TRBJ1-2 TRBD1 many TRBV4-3 TGCGCCAGCAGCCAATCTATAACAGGGGGCGTTAGTGGCTACACCTTC CASSQSITGGVSGYTF
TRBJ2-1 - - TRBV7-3 TGTGCCAGCAGCTTAAACAGGGACAATGAGCAGTTCTTC CASSLNRDNEQFF
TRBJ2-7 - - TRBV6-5 TGTGCCACCCGGCCAGGGCCCTACGAGCAGTACTTC CATRPGPYEQYF
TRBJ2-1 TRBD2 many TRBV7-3 TGTGCCAGCAGCCCTAGCGGGGGGCGGGTCAATGAGCAGTTCTTC CASSPSGGRVNEQFF
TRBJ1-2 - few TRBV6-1 TGTGCCAGCAGTCTAGAGGACGCCCCCGGGGATGGCTACACCTTC CASSLEDAPGDGYTF
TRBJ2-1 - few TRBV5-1 TGCGCCAGCAGCTTTAGGGGGAACTCCTACAATGAGCAGTTCTTC CASSFRGNSYNEQFF
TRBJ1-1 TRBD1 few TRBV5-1 TGCGCCAGCAGCTTGGCCGGGACAGGGGGCGGGGGTGAAGCTTTCTTT CASSLAGTGGGGEAFF
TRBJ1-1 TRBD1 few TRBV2 TGTGCCAGCAGCGCGTTTACTGGGACAGTAGCTGAAGCTTTCTTT CASSAFTGTVAEAFF
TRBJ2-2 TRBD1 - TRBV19 TGTGCCAGCGGCCGGGACAGATACACCGGGGAGCTGTTTTTT CASGRDRYTGELFF
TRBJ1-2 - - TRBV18 TGTGCCAGCTCACGGATTGACAGTCCTCGTGGCTACACCTTC CASSRIDSPRGYTF
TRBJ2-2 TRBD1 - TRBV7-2 TGTGCCAGCATCACGACAGGGGTCACCGGGGAGCTGTTTTTT CASITTGVTGELFF
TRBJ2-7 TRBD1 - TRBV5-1 TGCGCCAGCAGCTCGACAGGGAACGAGCAGTACTTC CASSSTGNEQYF
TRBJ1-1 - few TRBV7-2 TGTGCCAGCAGCTCTACGGGGAACAGGGCCCAAGCTTTCTTT CASSSTGNRAQAFF